These 12 T cell receptor beta chains were sequenced from one sample in a study of T cell responses to AZD1222 COVID-19 vaccine. Sequenced by immunoSEQ multiplex PCR; TCRdb stores in-frame clones only, minus some. Of roughly 130,000 clones listed, roughly 90% are singletons. Sequencing was performed on peripheral blood, taken on day 0 of AZD1222 vaccination. Receptor source: an adult in good health.

J is TRBJ1-4 and V is TRBV5-4; D not resolved. Trimming took 4 bases from V and 8 from J, leaving 15 bases between them. Germline CDR1 and CDR2: SGHNT and YYREEE (reference sequence). CDR3 length: 14 residues. The CDR3 loop reads CASSRGGRGEKLFF. CDR3 sequence (DNA): TGTGCCAGCAGCCGAGGTGGGCGCGGGGAAAAACTGTTTTTT.

The V call is TRBV7-9, the J call TRBJ2-2; D gene uncertain. The CDR3 has 14 amino acids. Germline V lookup: CDR1 SEHNR, CDR2 FQNEAQ (reference sequence). V lost 7 bases, J lost 6 bases, and 15 bases lay in between. In nucleotides, the CDR3 is TGTGCCAGCACCCTACCACCGGGTGCCGGGGAGCTGTTTTTT. Protein: CASTLPPGAGELFF.

Turning to this clone: The sample contains more than one DNA sequence encoding this CDR3. The chain has TRBV5-1 and TRBJ1-1; a possible D gene is TRBD1 (6 bases). Trimming removed 0 bases at V and 1 base at J, with 7 bases between. The CDR3 totals 14 residues. CDR1 is SGHRS, CDR2 YFSETQ, per germline. In nucleotides, the CDR3 is TGCGCCAGCAGCTTGGGACAGGAGAACACTGAAGCTTTCTTT. This sequence encodes CASSLGQENTEAFF.

The chain couples TRBV19 to TRBJ1-2; D gene ambiguous. The V and J ends lost 5 bases and 0 bases respectively, with 10 bases between them. CDR3 length equals 14 residues. The germline CDR1 and CDR2 sequences are LNHDA and SQIVND (reference sequence). The CDR3 loop reads CASSLQATNYGYTF. The CDR3 DNA reads as TGTGCCAGTAGTTTGCAGGCGACTAACTATGGCTACACCTTC.

The V call is TRBV3-1 (or the pseudogene TRBV3-2), the J call TRBJ1-2; D is undetermined. CDR3 size: 14 residues. Per the germline V gene, CDR1 is LGHDT and CDR2 is YNNKEL (reference sequence). V was shortened by 7 bases and J by 2 bases, with 14 bases between the two germline ends. CDR3 amino acids: CASTLAGTNYGYTF. The CDR3 bases are TGTGCCAGCACCTTGGCGGGAACCAACTATGGCTACACCTTC.

The V gene is TRBV19, the J gene TRBJ2-3; tentatively, D is TRBD1 (6 bases). Germline CDR1 reads LNHDA; CDR2 reads SQIVND (reference sequence). CDR3 length: 12 residues. With 10 bases removed from V and 1 base from J, the gap between germline ends came to 9 bases. The CDR3 coding sequence is TGTGCCACCCGGACAGGCACAGATACGCAGTATTTT. This sequence encodes CATRTGTDTQYF.

The J gene is TRBJ1-1, the V gene TRBV6-2 or TRBV6-3, with D maybe TRBD1 (6 bases). V lost 0 bases and J 8 bases, leaving 16 bases between the germline ends. The CDR3 sequence is 15 residues long. Germline loops: CDR1 MNHEY, CDR2 SVGEGT. The CDR3 is CASSYSRQDTSEAFF. CDR3 in DNA: TGTGCCAGCAGTTACTCAAGACAGGACACCTCAGAAGCTTTCTTT.

The genes are TRBV28 and TRBJ1-3; TRBD1 is a possible D gene (6 bases). Germline CDR1 is MDHEN and CDR2 is SYDVKM. This CDR3 comprises 17 residues. Deletions cut 3 bases from V and 0 bases from J, with 15 bases between. DNA of the CDR3: TGTGCCAGCAGTTTTGTCTCCAGGGGCCTCTCTGGAAACACCATATATTTT. Residues: CASSFVSRGLSGNTIYF.

The V and J genes are TRBV19 and TRBJ2-7; perhaps TRBD1 as D (5 bases). The CDR3 is made up of 15 amino acids. V lost 4 bases and J lost 2, with 15 bases in between. From germline, CDR1 is LNHDA and CDR2 SQIVND (reference sequence). For the CDR3, the DNA is TGTGCCAGTAGTAACACTGACAGTCTAGCCTACGAGCAGTACTTC. It translates to CASSNTDSLAYEQYF.

In this sample, this clone turned up a few times. The CDR3: CASSPNTGTDYNEQFF. In DNA, the CDR3 is TGTGCCAGCAGCCCAAATACCGGGACAGATTACAATGAGCAGTTCTTC. The V and J genes are TRBV7-9 and TRBJ2-1; 7 bases are shared with TRBD1. V lost 5 bases, J lost 4 bases, and 11 bases stayed unmatched. CDR3 length: 16 residues. Germline V gene lookup returns CDR1 SEHNR and CDR2 FQNEAQ (reference sequence).

The genes are TRBV10-3 and TRBJ1-5, with D perhaps TRBD1 (5 bases). The CDR3 is 15 amino acids. Germline CDR1 ENHRY, CDR2 SYGVKD. V was trimmed by 2 bases and J by 5 bases, leaving 13 bases between them. CDR3 DNA sequence: TGTGCCATCAGTGAGAGGGGACGGGGGGATCAGCCCCAGCATTTT. Protein sequence: CAISERGRGDQPQHF.

The chain recombines TRBV5-8 with TRBJ1-1; D ambiguous. Germline V gene sequence: CDR1 SGHTS, CDR2 YDEGEE. The CDR3 contains 13 residues. The V and J ends lost 1 base and 1 base respectively, with 5 bases between them. The CDR3 loop is CASSLIENTEAFF. The CDR3 nucleotides read TGTGCCAGCAGCTTGATTGAGAACACTGAAGCTTTCTTT.